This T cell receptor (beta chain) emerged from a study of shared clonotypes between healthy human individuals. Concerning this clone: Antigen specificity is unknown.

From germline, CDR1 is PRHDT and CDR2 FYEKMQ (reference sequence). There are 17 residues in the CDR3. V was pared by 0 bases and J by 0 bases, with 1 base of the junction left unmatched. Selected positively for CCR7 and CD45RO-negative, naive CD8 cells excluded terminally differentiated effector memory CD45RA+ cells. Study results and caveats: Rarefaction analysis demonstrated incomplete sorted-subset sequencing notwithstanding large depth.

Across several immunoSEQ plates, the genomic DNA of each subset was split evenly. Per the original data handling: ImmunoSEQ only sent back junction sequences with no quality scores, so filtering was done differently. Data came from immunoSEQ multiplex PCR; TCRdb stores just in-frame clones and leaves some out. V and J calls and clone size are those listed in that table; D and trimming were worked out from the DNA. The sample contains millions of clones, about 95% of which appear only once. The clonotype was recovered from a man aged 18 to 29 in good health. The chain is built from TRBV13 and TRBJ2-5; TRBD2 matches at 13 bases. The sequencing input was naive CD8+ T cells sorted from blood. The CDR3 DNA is TGTGCCAGCAGCTTAGGGACTAGCGGGGGGTACCAAGAGACCCAGTACTTC. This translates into CASSLGTSGGYQETQYF.